This T cell receptor (beta chain) was captured by sequencing in a study of vaccination and CD4 T cells after COVID-19. Study-level background: Typically, post-vaccine samples were obtained a median roughly 70 days after dose two, within a range of 14 to 241. Stimuli were overlapping spike peptide pools of SARS-CoV-2 and three common cold coronaviruses (HCoV-NL63, HCoV-OC43, HCoV-229E). Findings and caveats of the study: Recorded median SARS-CoV-2-reactive clonotype numbers increased from about 20 to 38 without reaching significance.

For this clonotype: Its antigen remains unknown.

Sequencing of DNA taken from cultured CD4+ T cells relied on the Oncomine TCR Beta short-read assay. TCRdb redid the calling of the PCR reads with MiXCR, one entry per CDR3 protein. The sample comprises 10,000 to 13,000 distinct CDR3 sequences, roughly half of which are singletons, and 10% to 15% rests with the top ten. The treatment here: approximately nine-day PBMC culture with coronavirus spike peptide pools or control peptides (ViraFEST assay). Half the medium was replaced with fresh IL-2 medium on days 3 and 7. The V gene lost 1 base and the J gene lost 1 base, with 10 bases spanning the gap. The CDR3 totals 15 residues. Per germline, CDR1 SGHTA and CDR2 FQGNSA.

What was sequenced was CD4+ T cells from blood, cultured in vitro. This TCR was recovered from a human donor who had recovered from COVID-19. This rearrangement joins TRBV7-2 to TRBJ2-5, with a possible D match to TRBD1 (6 bases). CDR3 region: CASSLVGQTQETQYF. The CDR3 DNA reads as TGTGCCAGCAGCTTAGTTGGACAGACCCAAGAGACCCAGTACTTC.